The sequence of this TCR beta chain was determined in a study of T cell responses to AZD1222 COVID-19 vaccine. Trimming stripped 7 bases from V and 6 bases from J, with 9 bases between. Germline loops: CDR1 SGHRS, CDR2 YFSETQ. The CDR3 covers 11 residues. Only in-frame clones appear in the TCRdb table, and some are missing; sequencing was by immunoSEQ multiplex PCR. The top ten clones hold about 4.3% of a sample with 65,000 to 80,000 clones, more than 75% of them seen once. Sample: peripheral blood, taken on day 0 of AZD1222 vaccination. The gene calls are TRBV5-1 and TRBJ2-3; no firm D call. The sequence was collected from an adult in good health. CDR3 sequence (DNA): TGCGCCAGCGGAACCTATGATACGCAGTATTTT. Its translation is CASGTYDTQYF. The complete variable domain, with remaining parts taken from reference TRBV5-1 and TRBJ2-3, reads KAGVTQTPRYLIKTRGQQVTLSCSPISGHRSVSWYQQTPGQGLQFLFEYFSETQRNKGNFPGRFSGRQFSNSRSEMNVSTLELGDSALYLCASGTYDTQYFGPGTRLTVL.